The clone carrying this T cell receptor (beta chain) showed up many times. Each CDR3 protein is one row after TCRdb ran MiXCR on the 5' RACE reads. The top ten clones hold roughly 26% of a sample with 300,000 or so distinct CDR3 sequences, approximately 4.2% of them seen once. The CDR3 runs to 13 residues. The germline V and J ends were trimmed by 8 bases and 5 bases, with 13 bases remaining between them. The data belong to a study of T cells after yellow fever vaccination. The clonotype comes from a man between 18 and 29 years old who received the YFV17D yellow fever vaccine. The sample here was PBMCs, taken 5 days after the yellow fever booster vaccination. This chain joins TRBV12-3 or TRBV12-4 and TRBJ1-5; D uncertain. The chain's CDR3 is CASRRRADQPQHF. CDR3 nucleotide sequence: TGTGCCAGCCGCCGGAGGGCGGATCAGCCCCAGCATTTT.